This T cell receptor beta chain stems from a study of control samples from healthy donors and cancer patients. This CDR3 spans 18 amino acids. Germline loops: CDR1 MNHEY, CDR2 SMNVEV (reference sequence). After removal of 2 bases from V and 8 bases from J, the junction contained 15 bases not matched to a gene. Data came from immunoSEQ multiplex PCR; TCRdb stores just in-frame clones and leaves some out. The data hold some 120,000 clones, with 88% observed a single time. Sequencing input: blood. The sequence was collected from a man aged 45-65 years in good health. V gene TRBV27 combines with J gene TRBJ2-1, with TRBD2 matching over 10 bases. The CDR3: CASSLPVTSAGGPDEQFF. Here the CDR3 DNA reads TGTGCCAGCAGTTTACCCGTAACTTCAGCGGGGGGGCCGGATGAGCAGTTCTTC.